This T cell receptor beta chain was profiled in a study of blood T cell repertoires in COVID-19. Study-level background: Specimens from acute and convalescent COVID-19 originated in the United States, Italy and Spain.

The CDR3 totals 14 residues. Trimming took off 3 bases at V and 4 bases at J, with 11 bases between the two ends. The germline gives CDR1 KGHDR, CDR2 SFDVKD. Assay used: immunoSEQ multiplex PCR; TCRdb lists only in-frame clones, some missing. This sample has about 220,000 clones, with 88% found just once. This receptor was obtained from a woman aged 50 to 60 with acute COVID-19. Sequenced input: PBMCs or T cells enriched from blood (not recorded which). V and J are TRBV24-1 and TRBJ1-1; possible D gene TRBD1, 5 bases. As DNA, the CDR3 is TGTGCCACCAGTGATACCCAGGACACCACTGAAGCTTTCTTT. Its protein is CATSDTQDTTEAFF.